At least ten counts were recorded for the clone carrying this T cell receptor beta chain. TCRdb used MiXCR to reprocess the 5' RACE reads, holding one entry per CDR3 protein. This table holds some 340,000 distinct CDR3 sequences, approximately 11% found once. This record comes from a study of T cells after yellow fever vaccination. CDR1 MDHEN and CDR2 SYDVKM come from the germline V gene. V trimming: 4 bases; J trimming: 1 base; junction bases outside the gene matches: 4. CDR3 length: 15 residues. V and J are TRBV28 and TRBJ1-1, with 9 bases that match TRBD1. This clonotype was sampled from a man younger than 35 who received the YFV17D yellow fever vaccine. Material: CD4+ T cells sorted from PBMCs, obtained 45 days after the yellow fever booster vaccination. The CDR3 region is CASSSLTGGNTEAFF. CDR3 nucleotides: TGTGCCAGCAGTTCATTGACAGGGGGGAACACTGAAGCTTTCTTT.